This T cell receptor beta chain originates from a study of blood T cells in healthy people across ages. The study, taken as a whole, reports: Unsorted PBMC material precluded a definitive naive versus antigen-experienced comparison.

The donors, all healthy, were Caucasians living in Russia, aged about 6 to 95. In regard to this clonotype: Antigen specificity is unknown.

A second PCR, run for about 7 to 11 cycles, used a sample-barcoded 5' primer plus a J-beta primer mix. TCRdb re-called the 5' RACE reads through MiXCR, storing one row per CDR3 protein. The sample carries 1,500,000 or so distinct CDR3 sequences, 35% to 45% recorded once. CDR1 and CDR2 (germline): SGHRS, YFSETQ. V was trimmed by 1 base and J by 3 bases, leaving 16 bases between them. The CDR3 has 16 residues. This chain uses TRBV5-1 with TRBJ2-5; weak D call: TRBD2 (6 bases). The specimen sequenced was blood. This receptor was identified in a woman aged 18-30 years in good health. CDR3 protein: CASSLSPRDSKETQYF. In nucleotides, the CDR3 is TGCGCCAGCAGCTTGTCCCCCCGGGACTCAAAAGAGACCCAGTACTTC.